One and the same sample provided the 18 T cell receptor beta chains below, sequenced in a study of T cells in Graves' hyperthyroidism and ophthalmopathy. RNA transcripts yielded amplified TCR beta CDR3 regions. The HTBI primer set was used in a first-round RT-PCR of the TCR CDR3. TCRdb fed the multiplex PCR reads into MiXCR, producing one record per CDR3 protein. The profile covers fewer than 700,000 distinct CDR3 sequences, with roughly 16% appearing a single time and less than 4.5% taken by the ten largest. Sequencing used blood. These receptor sequences come from a woman in her twenties or thirties with Graves' hyperthyroidism.

The chain uses TRBV6-2 or TRBV6-3 and TRBJ1-5; perhaps TRBD1 as D (5 bases). CDR3 size: 15 residues. Trimming took off 2 bases at V and 2 bases at J, with 10 bases between the two ends. CDR1 is MNHEY, CDR2 SVGEGT, per germline. The CDR3 DNA reads as TGTGCCAGCAGTTACGGGGCTATGCGCAATCAGCCCCAGCATTTT. As protein: CASSYGAMRNQPQHF.

This clonotype was detected ten times or more. This sequence joins TRBV6-1 and TRBJ2-7, with D perhaps given as TRBD1 or TRBD2 (5 bases each). The CDR3 loop spans 15 amino acids. V was shortened by 5 bases and J by 2 bases, with 16 bases between the two germline ends. From germline, CDR1 is MNHNS and CDR2 SASEGT. CDR3 in DNA: TGTGCCAGCAGTTTACGGCTGGGACCCCCCTACGAGCAGTACTTC. Translating gives CASSLRLGPPYEQYF.

This clonotype has ten or more counts. The gene calls are TRBV6-4 and TRBJ2-5; maybe TRBD2 (6 bases). The CDR3 runs 15 residues. Trimming shortened V by 7 bases and J by 2 bases, and 17 bases separated the two germline ends. CDR1 is MRHNA and CDR2 is SNTAGT in the germline V gene. Written as DNA, the CDR3 is TGTGCCAGCACGGGGGTCACCCTCAAACAAGAGACCCAGTACTTC. As protein: CASTGVTLKQETQYF.

The chain is built from TRBV13 and TRBJ1-2, with TRBD1 as a possible D gene (5 bases). The CDR3 has 15 amino acids. V was trimmed by 9 bases and J by 3 bases, leaving 20 bases between them. From germline, CDR1 is PRHDT and CDR2 FYEKMQ (reference sequence). This chain's CDR3 is CASQLKGRRDYGYTF. In nucleotides, the CDR3 is TGTGCCAGTCAACTGAAGGGACGGAGGGACTATGGCTACACCTTC.

The V gene is TRBV20-1, the J gene TRBJ2-1; 7 bases are shared with TRBD2. Per germline, CDR1 DFQATT and CDR2 SNEGSKA (reference sequence). The CDR3 totals 15 residues. CDR3 DNA sequence: TGCAGATCTAGTGACCCTAGCGGCCACTACAATGAGCAGTTCTTC. Protein sequence: CRSSDPSGHYNEQFF.

As for this clonotype: Germline and junction disagree at one end, which may indicate a read error. CDR3 in amino acids: CTSSPGLFYEQYF. The CDR3 DNA reads as TGTACCAGCAGCCCGGGACTATTCTACGAGCAGTACTTC. The genes are TRBV3-1 and TRBJ2-7; 7 bases match TRBD2. The CDR3 covers 13 residues. Looked up from germline, CDR1 is LGHDT and CDR2 is YNNKEL (reference sequence).

This chain joins TRBV18 and TRBJ1-4, with D perhaps matching TRBD1 (6 bases). The CDR3 contains 14 residues. Trimming shortened V by 5 bases and J by 5 bases, and 12 bases separated the two germline ends. From germline, CDR1 is KGHSH and CDR2 LQKENI. The DNA for the CDR3 is TGTGCCAGCTCAACGGACAGCAGCAATGAAAAACTGTTTTTT. This encodes CASSTDSSNEKLFF.

This rearrangement joins TRBV11-2 to TRBJ2-3; perhaps TRBD2 as D (5 bases). The CDR3 has 14 residues. CDR1 and CDR2 from the germline V gene are SGHAT and FQNNGV. The V and J ends lost 7 bases and 2 bases respectively, with 13 bases between them. CDR3 nucleotide sequence: TGTGCCAGCATCCTTAGCGCCCACACAGATACGCAGTATTTT. Its translation is CASILSAHTDTQYF.

This chain connects TRBV12-3 or TRBV12-4 to TRBJ2-7; 11 positions agree with TRBD2. J was trimmed by 7 bases and V by 4 bases; bases with no gene match: 9. The CDR3 is made up of 15 amino acids. CDR3 region: CASSYLGLAGGEQYF. CDR3 coding DNA: TGTGCCAGCAGTTACTTAGGACTAGCGGGCGGGGAGCAGTACTTC.

This clonotype came up a few times. The chain carries TRBV20-1 and TRBJ1-1, with unresolved D. The V end was cut by 3 bases, the J end by 0 bases, with 14 bases between. The CDR3 runs to 15 residues. CDR1 is DFQATT, CDR2 SNEGSKA, per germline (reference sequence). Here the CDR3 DNA reads TGCAGTGCTAGTCGGGCAGGAGGGATGAACACTGAAGCTTTCTTT. Its protein product is CSASRAGGMNTEAFF.

The table lists this clonotype with many counts. The chain links TRBV30 to TRBJ1-5; 10 bases fit TRBD1. This CDR3 has 15 amino acids. The V gene end was trimmed by 0 bases and the J gene end by 2 bases; junction bases not matched to a gene: 1. From germline, CDR1 is GTSNPN and CDR2 SVGIG (reference sequence). CDR3 bases: TGTGCCTGGAGTGTAGGACAGGGGGGCAATCAGCCCCAGCATTTT. Translating gives CAWSVGQGGNQPQHF.

Only a few counts were recorded for this clonotype. CDR3 sequence: CASSVGTVYNSPLHF. In DNA, the CDR3 is TGTGCCAGCAGCGTAGGGACAGTCTATAATTCACCCCTCCACTTT. This chain connects TRBV9 to TRBJ1-6, with D perhaps TRBD1 (6 bases). CDR1 is SGDLS, CDR2 YYNGEE, per germline. V was shortened by 0 bases and J by 3 bases, with 7 bases between the two germline ends. The CDR3 extends over 15 amino acids. Variable domain in full (rest from reference TRBV9 and TRBJ1-6): DSGVTQTPKHLITATGQRVTLRCSPRSGDLSVYWYQQSLDQGLQFLIQYYNGEERAKGNILERFSAQQFPDLHSELNLSSLELGDSALYFCASSVGTVYNSPLHFGNGTRLTVT.

The rearrangement uses TRBV28 and TRBJ2-1; 8 bases map to TRBD2. Trimming took 7 bases from V and 3 from J; bases not matched to a gene: 8. Germline lookup yields CDR1 MDHEN and CDR2 SYDVKM. The CDR3 runs to 15 residues. The CDR3 loop reads CASTDGLAGYNEQFF. DNA for the CDR3: TGTGCCAGCACCGATGGACTAGCTGGCTACAATGAGCAGTTCTTC.

The J gene is TRBJ2-3, the V gene TRBV6-5, with D maybe TRBD2 (5 bases). Germline CDR1 reads MNHEY; CDR2 reads SVGAGI. This CDR3 is built from 16 residues. Trimming removed 0 bases from V and 3 bases from J, with 13 bases in between. The CDR3 reads CASSYSTPGNTDTQYF. The DNA for the CDR3 is TGTGCCAGCAGTTACTCGACACCGGGGAATACAGATACGCAGTATTTT.

The sample holds many counts of this clonotype. The genes are TRBV28 and TRBJ1-1; 7 nucleotides line up with TRBD1. The J segment lost 3 bases and the V segment lost 6 bases, leaving 10 bases of the junction unmatched. The CDR3 consists of 15 residues. The germline V gene encodes CDR1 MDHEN and CDR2 SYDVKM. The CDR3 bases are TGTGCCAGCAGCCAGCGACAGGGTTTGGACACTGAAGCTTTCTTT. Translating it yields CASSQRQGLDTEAFF.

In regard to this clonotype: One end of the junction fails to match germline, which may point to a read error. The chain couples TRBV6-5 to TRBJ2-7, with a tentative D call TRBD1 (6 bases). CDR3 length: 19 residues. Per germline, CDR1 MNHEY and CDR2 SVGAGI. CDR3 nucleotide sequence: TGTGCCAGCAGTTACTCGAGGCCGACAGGAGGTGGCTTTGCCTACGAGCAGTGCTTC. It yields the protein CASSYSRPTGGGFAYEQCF.

Ten or more counts support this clonotype. V gene TRBV11-3 combines with J gene TRBJ2-1; 10 bases agree with TRBD2. The CDR3 covers 14 residues. After removal of 5 bases from V and 7 bases from J, the junction contained 5 bases not matched to a gene. Germline CDR1 reads SGHNT; CDR2 reads YENEEA. CDR3 region: CASSGPSGSNEQFF. In DNA form, the CDR3 reads TGTGCCAGCAGCGGGCCTAGCGGGAGTAATGAGCAGTTCTTC.

V and J are TRBV3-1 and TRBJ1-1; the D is unclear. The CDR3 extends over 14 amino acids. V was shortened by 2 bases and J by 5 bases, with 12 bases between the two germline ends. The V gene's germline CDR1 is LGHDT and CDR2 YNNKEL (reference sequence). CDR3 residues: CASSQREGWTEAFF. In nucleotides, the CDR3 is TGTGCCAGCAGCCAAAGAGAGGGATGGACTGAAGCTTTCTTT.